This paragraph reports one T cell receptor (beta chain). The data stem from a study of blood T cell repertoires in COVID-19. Study summary: Sources were T cells, B-cell-depleted T cells, or PBMCs; the material itself was cDNA or gDNA.

Profiled with immunoSEQ multiplex PCR; TCRdb holds only in-frame clones, not every one. The sample holds about 260,000 clones, roughly nine tenths seen once. CDR1 is SGHNT and CDR2 is YYREEE in the germline V gene (reference sequence). The V and J ends lost 4 bases and 1 base, in that order; junction bases with no gene match: 7. This CDR3 comprises 16 residues. The sequence was collected from a man aged 40-50 years who had recovered from COVID-19. Material for sequencing was peripheral blood. The V call is TRBV5-4, the J call TRBJ2-2, with TRBD1 identical over 7 bases. The CDR3 here is CASSQRRTGNTGELFF. CDR3 coding DNA: TGTGCCAGCAGCCAGCGACGGACAGGGAACACCGGGGAGCTGTTTTTT. Full variable domain (rest looked up from reference TRBV5-4 and TRBJ2-2): ETGVTQSPTHLIKTRGQQVTLRCSSQSGHNTVSWYQQALGQGPQFIFQYYREEENGRGNFPPRFSGLQFPNYSSELNVNALELDDSALYLCASSQRRTGNTGELFFGEGSRLTVL.